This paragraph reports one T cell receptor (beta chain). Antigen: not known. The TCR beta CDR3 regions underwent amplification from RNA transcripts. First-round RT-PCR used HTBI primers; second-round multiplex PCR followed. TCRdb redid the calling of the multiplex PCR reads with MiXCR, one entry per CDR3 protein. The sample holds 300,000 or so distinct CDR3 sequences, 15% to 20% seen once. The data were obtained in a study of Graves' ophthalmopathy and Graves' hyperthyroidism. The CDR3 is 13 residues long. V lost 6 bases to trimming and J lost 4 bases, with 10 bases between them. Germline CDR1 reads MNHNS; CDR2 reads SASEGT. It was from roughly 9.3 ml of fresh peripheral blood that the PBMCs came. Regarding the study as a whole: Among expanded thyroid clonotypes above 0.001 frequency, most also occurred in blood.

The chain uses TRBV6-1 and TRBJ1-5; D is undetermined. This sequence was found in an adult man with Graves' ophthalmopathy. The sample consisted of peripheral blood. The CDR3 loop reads CASSEGINQPQHF. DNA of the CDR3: TGTGCCAGCAGCGAGGGTATTAATCAGCCCCAGCATTTT.